These 9 T cell receptor beta chains came from one sample sequenced in a study of T-cell memory formation after mild COVID-19. MiXCR, applied by TCRdb to the 5' RACE reads, yields one record per CDR3 protein. The table has fewer than 650,000 distinct CDR3 sequences, roughly 17% seen once. Source material: PBMCs or a T cell subset sorted from them (not recorded which). Every receptor here comes from an adult woman who had mild COVID-19 (a few samples of this study predate the infection). Cell type and time point are not known.

The chain employs TRBV6-1 and TRBJ2-3; D may correspond to TRBD1 or TRBD2 (5 bases each). CDR1 is MNHNS, CDR2 SASEGT, per germline. The CDR3 contains 11 residues. V was clipped by 6 bases and J by 15 bases, with 16 bases between them. CDR3 sequence (DNA): TGTGCCAGCAGCATCCGGGACCGCGGATATTTT. This sequence encodes CASSIRDRGYF.

This clonotype has only a few counts. The chain employs TRBV5-1 and TRBJ2-1, with 8 bases that match TRBD1. This CDR3 comprises 16 residues. With V trimmed by 3 bases and J by 1 base, 6 bases remained unmatched. Germline CDR1 is SGHRS and CDR2 is YFSETQ. The CDR3 DNA reads as TGCGCCAGCAGCTCGGACAGGGCTGGATCCTACAATGAGCAGTTCTTC. Translation gives CASSSDRAGSYNEQFF.

This clonotype has only a few counts. The chain has TRBV18 and TRBJ1-1; D not resolved. There are 14 residues in the CDR3. The V end lost 1 base, the J end lost 1 base, and 7 bases lay between the germline ends. CDR1 and CDR2 (germline): KGHSH, LQKENI. CDR3: CASSPLSENTEAFF. CDR3 DNA sequence: TGTGCCAGCTCACCACTATCAGAGAACACTGAAGCTTTCTTT.

This sequence joins TRBV12-3 or TRBV12-4 and TRBJ2-7; TRBD1 agrees at 7 bases. The J segment lost 1 base and the V segment lost 8 bases, leaving 8 bases of the junction unmatched. The CDR3 consists of 14 residues. This CDR3 reads CASGQQGSSYEQYF. The DNA for the CDR3 is TGTGCCAGCGGTCAACAGGGGAGTTCCTACGAGCAGTACTTC.

This chain uses TRBV5-1 with TRBJ1-1; the D is unclear. Germline CDR1 and CDR2: SGHRS and YFSETQ. Trimming took 4 bases from V and 1 from J, leaving 8 bases between them. The CDR3 runs 13 residues. The CDR3 region is CASSKNRNTEAFF. The CDR3 DNA is TGCGCCAGCAGCAAAAACAGGAACACTGAAGCTTTCTTT.

This clonotype was seen more than once but under ten times. The genes are TRBV13 and TRBJ1-3; perhaps TRBD1 as D (5 bases). Between the trimmed V and J ends, which lost 2 bases and 6 bases, there was a span of 14 bases. The CDR3 has 15 amino acids. In germline, CDR1 is PRHDT, CDR2 FYEKMQ (reference sequence). DNA for the CDR3: TGTGCCAGCAGCTTATCTGGGCAGGGAGAAAACACCATATATTTT. Its protein product is CASSLSGQGENTIYF.

This sequence joins TRBV24-1 and TRBJ2-1, with unresolved D. Trimming shortened V by 5 bases and J by 10 bases, and 8 bases separated the two germline ends. The length of the CDR3 is 11 residues. CDR1 and CDR2 from the germline V gene are KGHDR and SFDVKD. In DNA, the CDR3 is TGTGCCACCAGTGTCCGTGGGGAGCAGTTCTTC. It yields the protein CATSVRGEQFF.

The sample holds many counts of this clonotype. The CDR3 spells CATSRAGPHYYNEQFF. The CDR3 DNA follows: TGTGCCACCAGCAGAGCCGGGCCGCACTACTACAATGAGCAGTTCTTC. The gene calls are TRBV15 and TRBJ2-1; no firm D call. Germline V gene data show CDR1 as LNHNV and CDR2 as YYDKDF (reference sequence). This CDR3 is 16 amino acids long. V was pared by 1 base and J by 3 bases, with 13 bases between.

This clonotype occurred a few times. The V call is TRBV5-1, the J call TRBJ2-1; the D gene could be TRBD1 or TRBD2 (5 bases each). Germline CDR1 reads SGHRS; CDR2 reads YFSETQ. Trimming took 6 bases from V and 3 from J, leaving 13 bases between them. The CDR3 is made up of 14 amino acids. CDR3 region: CASTPGAGYNEQFF. In DNA form, the CDR3 reads TGCGCCAGCACTCCCGGGGCAGGCTACAATGAGCAGTTCTTC.